This TCR beta chain appears in the sequencing data of a study of blood T cell repertoires in COVID-19. On the study more broadly: COVID-19 samples collected from the United States, Italy and Spain covered acute and convalescent phases. T cells, B-cell-depleted T cells, or PBMCs supplied cDNA or gDNA.

CDR1 and CDR2 from the germline V gene are DFQATT and SNEGSKA (reference sequence). This CDR3 region has 17 residues. Trimming took off 3 bases at V and 4 bases at J, with 25 bases between the two ends. Methods used by the authors: Amplified reference gene primers provided the basis for estimating nucleated cell counts. Sequenced by immunoSEQ multiplex PCR; TCRdb stores in-frame clones only, minus some. That table supplies the V and J calls and clone size; D and trimming were determined from the DNA. The data show 120,000 or so clones, roughly 82% seen once. This receptor was taken from a human donor in a cohort sampled during active COVID-19. This chain uses TRBV20-1 with TRBJ2-7, with a possible D match to TRBD1 (6 bases). Sequenced: peripheral blood. CDR3 in DNA: TGCAGTGCTAGTACAACCGCGATCCCAGGGGATGGATACGAGCAGTACTTC. Translation: CSASTTAIPGDGYEQYF.